What follows describes a single T cell receptor (beta chain). The sample has other DNA sequences that encode this CDR3 too. The sequencing template was cDNA reverse transcribed from extracted RNA. Clones were sequenced by immunoSEQ multiplex PCR, and TCRdb holds only the in-frame ones, with some missing. The sample shows roughly 190,000 clones, 45% to 75% of them seen only once. The sample comes from a study of CD8+ T cells in alopecia areata. Study at large: Treatment of the treated patients consisted of oral tofacitinib, 5 to 10 mg twice daily.

The CDR3 spans 11 residues. V dropped 3 bases and J dropped 2 bases, with 4 bases sitting between them. Germline CDR1 reads GTSNPN; CDR2 reads SVGIG (reference sequence). Treatment given: oral pan-JAK inhibitor, 5-10 mg twice daily. Collection of lesional scalp punch biopsies and peripheral blood was performed in alopecia areata patients. The gene calls are TRBV30 and TRBJ1-1, with D uncertain. The specimen comprised CD4+ T cells sorted from blood, sampled at week 4, from a patient treated with tofacitinib. The receptor was derived from a human donor with alopecia areata. The CDR3 is CAWRGNTEAFF. The CDR3 bases are TGTGCCTGGAGGGGCAACACTGAAGCTTTCTTT.